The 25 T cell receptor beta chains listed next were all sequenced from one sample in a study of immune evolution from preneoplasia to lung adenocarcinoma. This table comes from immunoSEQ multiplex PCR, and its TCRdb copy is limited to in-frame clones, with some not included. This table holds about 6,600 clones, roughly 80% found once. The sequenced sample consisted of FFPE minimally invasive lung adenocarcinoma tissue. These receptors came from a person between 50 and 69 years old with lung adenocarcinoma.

The CDR3 nucleotides read TGTGCCAGCAGGGCTCGAAGGACAACTAATGAAAAACTGTTTTTT. Its translation: CASRARRTTNEKLFF. V usage is TRBV28 and J usage is TRBJ1-4, with D uncertain. V shed 6 bases and J shed 0 bases, with 11 bases lying between them. Germline V gene lookup returns CDR1 MDHEN and CDR2 SYDVKM. The CDR3 consists of 15 residues.

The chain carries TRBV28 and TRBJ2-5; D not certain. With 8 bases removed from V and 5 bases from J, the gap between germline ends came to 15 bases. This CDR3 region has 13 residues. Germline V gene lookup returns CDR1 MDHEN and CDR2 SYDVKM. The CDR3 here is CASGAGRIETQYF. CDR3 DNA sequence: TGTGCCAGCGGAGCAGGACGAATTGAGACCCAGTACTTC.

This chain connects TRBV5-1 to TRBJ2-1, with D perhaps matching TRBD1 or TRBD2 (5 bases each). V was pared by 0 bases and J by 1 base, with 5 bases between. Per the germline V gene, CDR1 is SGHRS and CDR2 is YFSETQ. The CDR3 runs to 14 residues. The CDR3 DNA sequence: TGCGCCAGCAGCTTGGGGGGGTCCTACAATGAGCAGTTCTTC. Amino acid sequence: CASSLGGSYNEQFF.

CDR3 in DNA: TGTGCCTGGAGTGTGAGCAGCAACTACGAGCAGTACTTC. It translates to CAWSVSSNYEQYF. The chain employs TRBV30 and TRBJ2-7; D not resolved. Germline lookup yields CDR1 GTSNPN and CDR2 SVGIG (reference sequence). Trimming pared 0 bases from V and 3 bases from J, leaving 9 bases between. The length of the CDR3 is 13 residues.

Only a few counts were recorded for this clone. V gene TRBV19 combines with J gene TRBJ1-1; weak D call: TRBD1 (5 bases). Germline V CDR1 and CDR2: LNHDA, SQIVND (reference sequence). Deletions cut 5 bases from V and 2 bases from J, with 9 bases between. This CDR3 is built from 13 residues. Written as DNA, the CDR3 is TGTGCCAGTAGTCTCAGGGAAAACACTGAAGCTTTCTTT. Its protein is CASSLRENTEAFF.

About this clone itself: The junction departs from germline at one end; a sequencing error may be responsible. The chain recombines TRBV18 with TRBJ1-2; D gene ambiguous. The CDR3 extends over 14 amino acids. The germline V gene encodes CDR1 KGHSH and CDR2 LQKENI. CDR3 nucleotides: TGTGCCAGCTCAGCGTTAAAGGCTAACGATGGCTACACCTTC. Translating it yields CASSALKANDGYTF.

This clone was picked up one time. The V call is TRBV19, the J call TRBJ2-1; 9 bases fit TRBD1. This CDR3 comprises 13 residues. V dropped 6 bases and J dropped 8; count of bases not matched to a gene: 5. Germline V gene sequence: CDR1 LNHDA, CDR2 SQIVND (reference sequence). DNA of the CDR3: TGTGCCAGTAGAACGGGACAGGGTGATGAGCAGTTCTTC. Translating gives CASRTGQGDEQFF.

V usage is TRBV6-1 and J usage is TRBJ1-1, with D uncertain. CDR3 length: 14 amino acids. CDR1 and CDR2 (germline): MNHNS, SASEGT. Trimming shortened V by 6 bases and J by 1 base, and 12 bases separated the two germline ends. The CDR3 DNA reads TGTGCCAGCAGGACGCGGGGAAGGAACACTGAAGCTTTCTTT. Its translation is CASRTRGRNTEAFF.

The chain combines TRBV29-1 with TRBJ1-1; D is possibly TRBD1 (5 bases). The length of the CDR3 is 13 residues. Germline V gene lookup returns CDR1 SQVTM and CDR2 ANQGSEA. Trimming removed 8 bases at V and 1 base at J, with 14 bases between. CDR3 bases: TGCAGCATTGGCTTTGGGGGGAACACTGAAGCTTTCTTT. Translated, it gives CSIGFGGNTEAFF.

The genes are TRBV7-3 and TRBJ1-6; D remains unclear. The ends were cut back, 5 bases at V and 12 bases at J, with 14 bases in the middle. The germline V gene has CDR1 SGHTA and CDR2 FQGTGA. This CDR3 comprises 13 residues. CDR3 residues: CASSPSGTGPLHF. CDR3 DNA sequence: TGTGCCAGCAGCCCAAGTGGCACCGGACCCCTCCACTTT.

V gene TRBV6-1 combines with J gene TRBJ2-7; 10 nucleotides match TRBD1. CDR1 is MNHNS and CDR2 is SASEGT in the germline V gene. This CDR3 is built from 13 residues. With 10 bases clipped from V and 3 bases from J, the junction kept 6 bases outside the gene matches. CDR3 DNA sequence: TGTGCCACGACCCGGGACAGGGGCTACGAGCAGTACTTC. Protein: CATTRDRGYEQYF.

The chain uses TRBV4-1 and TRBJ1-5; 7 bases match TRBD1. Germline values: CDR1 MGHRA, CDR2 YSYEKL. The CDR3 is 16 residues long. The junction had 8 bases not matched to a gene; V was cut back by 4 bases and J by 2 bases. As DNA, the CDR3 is TGCGCCAGCAGCCGTTTTACAGGGGACGGCAATCAGCCCCAGCATTTT. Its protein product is CASSRFTGDGNQPQHF.

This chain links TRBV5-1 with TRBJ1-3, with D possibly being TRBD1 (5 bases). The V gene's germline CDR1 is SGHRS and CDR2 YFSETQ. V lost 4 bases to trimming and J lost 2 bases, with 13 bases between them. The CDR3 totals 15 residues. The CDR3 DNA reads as TGCGCCAGCAGCGCGGCGGGGGATGCTGGAAACACCATATATTTT. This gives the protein CASSAAGDAGNTIYF.

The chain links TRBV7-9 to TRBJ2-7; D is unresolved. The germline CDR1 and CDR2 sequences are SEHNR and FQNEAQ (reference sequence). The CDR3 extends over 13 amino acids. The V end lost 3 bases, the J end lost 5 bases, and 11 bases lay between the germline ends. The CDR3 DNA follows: TGTGCCAGCAGCTTCCCTAACCCAAACGAGCAGTACTTC. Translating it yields CASSFPNPNEQYF.

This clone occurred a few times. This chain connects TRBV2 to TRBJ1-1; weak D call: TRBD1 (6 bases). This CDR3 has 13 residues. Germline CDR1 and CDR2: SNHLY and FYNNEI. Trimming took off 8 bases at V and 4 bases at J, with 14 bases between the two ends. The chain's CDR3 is CASGKGGATEAFF. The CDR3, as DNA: TGTGCCAGCGGCAAGGGGGGGGCCACTGAAGCTTTCTTT.

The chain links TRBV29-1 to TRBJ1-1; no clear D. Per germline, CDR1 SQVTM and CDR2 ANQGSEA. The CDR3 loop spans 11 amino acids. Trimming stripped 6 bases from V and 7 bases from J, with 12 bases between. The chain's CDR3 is CSVRMGYEAFF. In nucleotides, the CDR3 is TGCAGCGTGCGGATGGGGTATGAAGCTTTCTTT.

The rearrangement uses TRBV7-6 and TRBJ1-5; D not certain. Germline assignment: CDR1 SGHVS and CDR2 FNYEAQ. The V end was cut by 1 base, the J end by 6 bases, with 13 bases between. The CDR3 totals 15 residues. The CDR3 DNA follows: TGTGCCAGCAGCTTAGGTGTTGAACGGGGTCAGCCCCAGCATTTT. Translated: CASSLGVERGQPQHF. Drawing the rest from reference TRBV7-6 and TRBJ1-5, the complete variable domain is GAGVSQSPRYKVTKRGQDVALRCDPISGHVSLYWYRQALGQGPEFLTYFNYEAQQDKSGLPNDRFSAERPEGSISTLTIQRTEQRDSAMYRCASSLGVERGQPQHFGDGTRLSIL.

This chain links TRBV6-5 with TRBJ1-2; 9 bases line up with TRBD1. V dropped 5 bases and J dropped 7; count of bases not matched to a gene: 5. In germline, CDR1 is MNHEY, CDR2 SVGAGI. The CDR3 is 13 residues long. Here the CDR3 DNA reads TGTGCCAGCAGTACCCGGGACAGGGCTGGCTACACCTTC. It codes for CASSTRDRAGYTF.

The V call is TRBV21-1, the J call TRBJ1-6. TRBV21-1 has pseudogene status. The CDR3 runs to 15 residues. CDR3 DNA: TGTGCCAGCAGCAATTCAGCTCAGGTCGGGTCACCCCTCCACTTT. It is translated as CASSNSAQVGSPLHF.

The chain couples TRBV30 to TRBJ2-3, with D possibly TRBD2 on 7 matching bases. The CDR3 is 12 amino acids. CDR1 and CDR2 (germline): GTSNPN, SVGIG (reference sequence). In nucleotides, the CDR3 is TGTTCCCTATCGGGGGGCGCAGATACGCAGTATTTT. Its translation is CSLSGGADTQYF.

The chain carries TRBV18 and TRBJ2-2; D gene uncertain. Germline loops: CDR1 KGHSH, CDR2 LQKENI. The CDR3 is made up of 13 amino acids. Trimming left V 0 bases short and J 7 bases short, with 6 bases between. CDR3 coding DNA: TGTGCCAGCTCACCACCCCAGTTCGGGGAGCTGTTTTTT. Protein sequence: CASSPPQFGELFF.

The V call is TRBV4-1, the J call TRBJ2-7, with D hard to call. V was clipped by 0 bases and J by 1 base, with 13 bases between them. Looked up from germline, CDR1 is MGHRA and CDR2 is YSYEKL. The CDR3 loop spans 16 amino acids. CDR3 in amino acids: CASSQDHPGGSYEQYF. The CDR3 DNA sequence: TGCGCCAGCAGCCAAGATCATCCCGGTGGGTCCTACGAGCAGTACTTC.

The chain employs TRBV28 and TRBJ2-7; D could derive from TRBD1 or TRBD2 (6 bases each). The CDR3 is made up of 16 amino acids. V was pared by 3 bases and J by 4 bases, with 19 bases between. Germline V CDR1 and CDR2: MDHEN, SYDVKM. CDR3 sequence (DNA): TGTGCCAGCAGTTTCTTAGGGACTCCCCAGGGGTACGAGCAGTACTTC. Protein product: CASSFLGTPQGYEQYF. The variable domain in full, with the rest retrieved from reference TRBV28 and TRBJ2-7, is DVKVTQSSRYLVKRTGEKVFLECVQDMDHENMFWYRQDPGLGLRLIYFSYDVKMKEKGDIPEGYSVSREKKERFSLILESASTNQTSMYLCASSFLGTPQGYEQYFGPGTRLTVT.

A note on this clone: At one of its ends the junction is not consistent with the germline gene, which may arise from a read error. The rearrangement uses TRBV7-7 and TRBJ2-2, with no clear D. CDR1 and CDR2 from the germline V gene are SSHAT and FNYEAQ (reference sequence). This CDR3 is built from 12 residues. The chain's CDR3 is CASSLDTGELFF. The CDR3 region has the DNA TGTGCTAGCAGCTTAGATACCGGGGAGCTGTTTTTT.

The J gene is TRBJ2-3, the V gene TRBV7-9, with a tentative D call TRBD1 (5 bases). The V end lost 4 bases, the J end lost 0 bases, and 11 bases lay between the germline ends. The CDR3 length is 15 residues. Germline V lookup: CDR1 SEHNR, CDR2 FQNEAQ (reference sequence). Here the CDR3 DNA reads TGTGCCAGCAGCTCTTCGACAGTTAGCACAGATACGCAGTATTTT. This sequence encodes CASSSSTVSTDTQYF. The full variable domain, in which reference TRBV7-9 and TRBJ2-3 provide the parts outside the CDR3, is DTGVSQNPRHKITKRGQNVTFRCDPISEHNRLYWYRQTLGQGPEFLTYFQNEAQLEKSRLLSDRFSAERPKGSFSTLEIQRTEQGDSAMYLCASSSSTVSTDTQYFGPGTRLTVL.